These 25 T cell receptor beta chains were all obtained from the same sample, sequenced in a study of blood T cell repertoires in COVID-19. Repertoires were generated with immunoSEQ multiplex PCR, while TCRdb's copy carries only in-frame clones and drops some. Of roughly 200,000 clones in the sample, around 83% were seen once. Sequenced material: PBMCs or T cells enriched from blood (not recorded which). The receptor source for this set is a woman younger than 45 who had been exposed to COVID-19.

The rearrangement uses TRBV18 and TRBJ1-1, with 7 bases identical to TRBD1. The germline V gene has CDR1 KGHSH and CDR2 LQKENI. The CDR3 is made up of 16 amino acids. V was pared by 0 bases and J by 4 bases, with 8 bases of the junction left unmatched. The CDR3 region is CASSPPNSTGSTEAFF. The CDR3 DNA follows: TGTGCCAGCTCACCACCAAACTCGACAGGGTCCACTGAAGCTTTCTTT.

CDR3 sequence reads: CASSLNPTGEKLFF. DNA for the CDR3: TGTGCCAGCAGCTTGAACCCAACAGGTGAAAAACTGTTTTTT. The chain couples TRBV11-2 to TRBJ1-4; D may be TRBD1 (5 bases). Between the trimmed V and J ends, which lost 3 bases and 7 bases, there was a span of 12 bases. CDR1 is SGHAT and CDR2 is FQNNGV in the germline V gene. CDR3 size: 14 residues.

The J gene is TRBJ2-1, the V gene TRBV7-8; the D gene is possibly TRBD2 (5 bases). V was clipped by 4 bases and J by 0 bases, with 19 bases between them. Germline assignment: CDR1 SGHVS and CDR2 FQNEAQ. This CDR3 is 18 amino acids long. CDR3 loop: CASSSLRGRISSYNEQFF. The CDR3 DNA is TGTGCCAGCAGCTCGTTGAGAGGGAGAATTAGCTCCTACAATGAGCAGTTCTTC.

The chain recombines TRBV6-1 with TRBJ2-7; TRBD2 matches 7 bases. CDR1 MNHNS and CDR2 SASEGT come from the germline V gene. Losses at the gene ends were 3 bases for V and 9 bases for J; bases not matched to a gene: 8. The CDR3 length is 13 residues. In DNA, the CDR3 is TGTGCCAGCAGTGACGAGCGGGGAACGACGCAGTACTTC. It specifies CASSDERGTTQYF.

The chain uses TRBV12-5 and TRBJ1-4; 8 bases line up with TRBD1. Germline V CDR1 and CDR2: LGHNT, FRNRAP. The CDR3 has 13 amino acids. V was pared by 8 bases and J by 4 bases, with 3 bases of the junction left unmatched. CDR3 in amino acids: CASSDRGNEKLFF. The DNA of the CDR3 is TGTGCTAGTAGTGACAGGGGTAATGAAAAACTGTTTTTT.

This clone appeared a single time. The CDR3 loop reads CASSERGTSGPNEQFF. CDR3 DNA sequence: TGTGCCAGCAGTGAAAGGGGGACTAGCGGGCCCAATGAGCAGTTCTTC. This sequence joins TRBV3-1 (or the pseudogene TRBV3-2) and TRBJ2-1; TRBD2 aligns across 12 bases. This CDR3 region has 16 residues. Germline CDR1 LGHDT, CDR2 YNNKEL (reference sequence). With V trimmed by 6 bases and J by 6 bases, 9 bases remained unmatched.

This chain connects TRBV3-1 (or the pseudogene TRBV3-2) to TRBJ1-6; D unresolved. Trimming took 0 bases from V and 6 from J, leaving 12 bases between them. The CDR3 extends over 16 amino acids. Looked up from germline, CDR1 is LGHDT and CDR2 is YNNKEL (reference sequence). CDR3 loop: CASSQDGGPPNSPLHF. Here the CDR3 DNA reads TGTGCCAGCAGCCAAGATGGTGGCCCTCCTAATTCACCCCTCCACTTT.

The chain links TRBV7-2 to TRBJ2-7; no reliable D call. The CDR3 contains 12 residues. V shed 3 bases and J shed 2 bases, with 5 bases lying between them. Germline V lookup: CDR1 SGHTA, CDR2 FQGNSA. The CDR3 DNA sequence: TGTGCCAGCAGCTTTATCCCCTACGAGCAGTACTTC. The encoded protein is CASSFIPYEQYF. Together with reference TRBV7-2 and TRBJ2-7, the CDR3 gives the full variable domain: GAGVSQSPSNKVTEKGKDVELRCDPISGHTALYWYRQSLGQGLEFLIYFQGNSAPDKSGLPSDRFSAERTGGSVSTLTIQRTQQEDSAVYLCASSFIPYEQYFGPGTRLTVT.

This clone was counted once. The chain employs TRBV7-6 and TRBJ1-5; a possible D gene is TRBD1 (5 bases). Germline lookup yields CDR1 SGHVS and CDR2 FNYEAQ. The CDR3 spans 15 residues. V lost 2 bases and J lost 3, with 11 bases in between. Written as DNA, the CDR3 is TGTGCCAGCAGCTTACTACAGGCCCCCAATCAGCCCCAGCATTTT. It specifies CASSLLQAPNQPQHF.

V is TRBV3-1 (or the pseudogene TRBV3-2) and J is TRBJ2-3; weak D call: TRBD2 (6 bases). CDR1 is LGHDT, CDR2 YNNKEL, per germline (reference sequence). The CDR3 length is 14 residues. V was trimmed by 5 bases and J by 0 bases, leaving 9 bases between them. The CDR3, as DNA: TGTGCCAGCAGCTTTGGACTAAGCACAGATACGCAGTATTTT. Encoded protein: CASSFGLSTDTQYF.

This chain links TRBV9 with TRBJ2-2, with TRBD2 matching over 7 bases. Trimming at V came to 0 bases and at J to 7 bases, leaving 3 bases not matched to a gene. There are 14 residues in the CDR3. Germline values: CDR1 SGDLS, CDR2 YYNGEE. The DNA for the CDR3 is TGTGCCAGCAGCGTAGCGGGGGGAGTCGGGGAGCTGTTTTTT. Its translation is CASSVAGGVGELFF.

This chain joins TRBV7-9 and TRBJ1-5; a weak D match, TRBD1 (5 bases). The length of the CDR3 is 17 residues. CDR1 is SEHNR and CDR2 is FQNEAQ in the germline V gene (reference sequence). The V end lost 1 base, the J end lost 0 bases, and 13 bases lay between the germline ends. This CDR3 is CASSLEGGRDSNQPQHF. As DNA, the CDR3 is TGTGCCAGCAGCTTAGAGGGCGGCAGGGATAGCAATCAGCCCCAGCATTTT.

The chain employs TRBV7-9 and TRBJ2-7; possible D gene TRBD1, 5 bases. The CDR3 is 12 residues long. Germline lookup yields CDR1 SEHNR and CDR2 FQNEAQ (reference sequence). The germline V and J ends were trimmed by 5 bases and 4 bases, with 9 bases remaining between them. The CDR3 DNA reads TGTGCCAGCAGCACAGGCAATTACGAGCAGTACTTC. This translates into CASSTGNYEQYF.

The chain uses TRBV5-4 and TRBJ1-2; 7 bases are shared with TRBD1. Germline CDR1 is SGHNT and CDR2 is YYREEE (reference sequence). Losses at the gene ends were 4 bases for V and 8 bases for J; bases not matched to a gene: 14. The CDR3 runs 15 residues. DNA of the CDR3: TGTGCCAGCAGCAGAAAGGAACAGGGGAGGCGAGGCTACACCTTC. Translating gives CASSRKEQGRRGYTF.

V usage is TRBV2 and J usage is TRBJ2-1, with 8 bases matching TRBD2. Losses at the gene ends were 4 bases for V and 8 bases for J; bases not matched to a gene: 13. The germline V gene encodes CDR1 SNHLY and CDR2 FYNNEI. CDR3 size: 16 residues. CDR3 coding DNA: TGTGCCAGCAGTGTGGGGGGCGGACTAGCCGGGCATGAGCAGTTCTTC. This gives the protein CASSVGGGLAGHEQFF.

CDR3 sequence reads: CASRPGQGVHEQYF. CDR3 DNA: TGTGCCAGCAGACCGGGACAGGGAGTCCACGAGCAGTACTTC. The chain combines TRBV2 with TRBJ2-7; 9 bases match TRBD1. Per the germline V gene, CDR1 is SNHLY and CDR2 is FYNNEI. With V trimmed by 6 bases and J by 5 bases, 8 bases remained unmatched. The CDR3 has 14 amino acids.

CDR3 in amino acids: CASSLPDRGFYEQYF. For the CDR3, the DNA is TGTGCCAGCAGCCTGCCGGACAGGGGGTTCTACGAGCAGTACTTC. The V and J genes are TRBV5-6 and TRBJ2-7, with TRBD1 identical over 10 bases. Germline assignment: CDR1 SGHDT and CDR2 YYEEEE. V lost 4 bases, J lost 3 bases, and 7 bases stayed unmatched. The CDR3 length is 15 residues. The variable domain in full, completed from reference TRBV5-6 and TRBJ2-7, reads DAGVTQSPTHLIKTRGQQVTLRCSPKSGHDTVSWYQQALGQGPQFIFQYYEEEERQRGNFPDRFSGHQFPNYSSELNVNALLLGDSALYLCASSLPDRGFYEQYFGPGTRLTVT.

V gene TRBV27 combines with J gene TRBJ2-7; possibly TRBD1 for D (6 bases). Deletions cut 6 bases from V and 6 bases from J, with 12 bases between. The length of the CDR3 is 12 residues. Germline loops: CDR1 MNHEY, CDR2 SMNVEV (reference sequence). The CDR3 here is CASSGIGGEQYF. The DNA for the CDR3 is TGTGCCAGCAGCGGGATAGGGGGCGAGCAGTACTTC.

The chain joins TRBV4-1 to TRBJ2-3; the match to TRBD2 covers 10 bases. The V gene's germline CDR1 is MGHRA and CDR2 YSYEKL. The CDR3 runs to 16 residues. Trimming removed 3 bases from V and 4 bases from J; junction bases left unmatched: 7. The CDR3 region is CASSHTGTSDPDTQYF. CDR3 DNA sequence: TGCGCCAGCAGCCACACCGGGACTAGCGACCCAGATACGCAGTATTTT.

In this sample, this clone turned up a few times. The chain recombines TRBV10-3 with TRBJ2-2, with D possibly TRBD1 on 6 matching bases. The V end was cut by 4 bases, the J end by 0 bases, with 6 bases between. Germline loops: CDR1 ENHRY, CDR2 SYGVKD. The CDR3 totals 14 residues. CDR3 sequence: CAISGTANTGELFF. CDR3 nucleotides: TGTGCCATCAGTGGGACAGCGAACACCGGGGAGCTGTTTTTT.

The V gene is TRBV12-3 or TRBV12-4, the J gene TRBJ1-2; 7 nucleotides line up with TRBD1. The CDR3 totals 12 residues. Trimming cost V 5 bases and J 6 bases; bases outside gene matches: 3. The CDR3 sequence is CASSQTGNGYTF. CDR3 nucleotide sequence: TGTGCCAGCAGTCAGACAGGGAATGGCTACACCTTC.

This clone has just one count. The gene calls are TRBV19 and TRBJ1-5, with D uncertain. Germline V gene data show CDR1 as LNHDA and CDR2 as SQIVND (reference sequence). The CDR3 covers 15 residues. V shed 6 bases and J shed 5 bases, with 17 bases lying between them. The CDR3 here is CASREEVLAHQPQHF. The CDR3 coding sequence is TGTGCCAGTAGAGAGGAGGTTTTGGCCCATCAGCCCCAGCATTTT.

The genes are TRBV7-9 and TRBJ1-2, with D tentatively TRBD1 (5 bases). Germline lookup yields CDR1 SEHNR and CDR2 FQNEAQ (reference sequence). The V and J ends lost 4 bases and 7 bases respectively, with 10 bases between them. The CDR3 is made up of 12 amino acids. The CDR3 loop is CASSSSGVGYTF. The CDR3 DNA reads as TGTGCCAGCAGCTCCTCGGGGGTTGGCTACACCTTC.

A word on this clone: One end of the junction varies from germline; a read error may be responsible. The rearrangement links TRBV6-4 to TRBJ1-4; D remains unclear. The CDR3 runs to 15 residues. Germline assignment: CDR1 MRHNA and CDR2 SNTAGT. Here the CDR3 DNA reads TGTGCCAGCAGTGACTCGAGGGTCCCTAACGAAAAACTGTTTTTT. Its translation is CASSDSRVPNEKLFF.

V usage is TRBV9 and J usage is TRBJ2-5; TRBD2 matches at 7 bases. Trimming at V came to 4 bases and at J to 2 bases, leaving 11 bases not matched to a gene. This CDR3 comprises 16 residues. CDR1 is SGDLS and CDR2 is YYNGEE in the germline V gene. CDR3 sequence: CASSPRKGGDQETQYF. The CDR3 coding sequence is TGTGCCAGCAGCCCCCGAAAGGGAGGGGATCAAGAGACCCAGTACTTC.